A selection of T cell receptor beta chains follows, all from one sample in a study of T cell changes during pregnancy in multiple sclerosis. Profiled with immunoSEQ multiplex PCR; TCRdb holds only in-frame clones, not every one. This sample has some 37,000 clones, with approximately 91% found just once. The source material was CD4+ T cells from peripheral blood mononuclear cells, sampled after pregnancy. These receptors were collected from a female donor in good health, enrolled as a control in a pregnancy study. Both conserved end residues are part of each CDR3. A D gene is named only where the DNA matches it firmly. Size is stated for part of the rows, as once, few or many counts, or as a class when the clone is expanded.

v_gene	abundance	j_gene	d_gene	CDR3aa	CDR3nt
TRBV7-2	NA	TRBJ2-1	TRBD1	CASSTRQGQYNEQFF	TGTGCCAGCAGCACGCGACAGGGGCAATACAATGAGCAGTTCTTC
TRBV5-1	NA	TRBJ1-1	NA	CASSLESGLSEAFF	TGCGCCAGCAGCTTGGAGTCAGGGTTGTCTGAAGCTTTCTTT
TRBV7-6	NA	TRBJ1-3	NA	CASSLGSGVAGNTIYF	TGTGCCAGCAGCTTAGGGTCGGGGGTGGCTGGAAACACCATATATTTT
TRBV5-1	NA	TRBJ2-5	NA	CASSLVGGGETQYF	TGCGCCAGCAGCTTGGTAGGGGGAGGGGAGACCCAGTACTTC
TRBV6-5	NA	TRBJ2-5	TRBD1	CASHRGRGETQYF	TGTGCCAGCCACAGGGGCCGAGGGGAGACCCAGTACTTC
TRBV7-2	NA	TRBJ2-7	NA	CASSQSDIPYEQYF	TGTGCCAGCAGCCAATCGGACATCCCCTACGAGCAGTACTTC
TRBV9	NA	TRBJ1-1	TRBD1	CASSSGQGRANTEAFF	TGTGCCAGCAGCTCGGGACAGGGTCGCGCGAACACTGAAGCTTTCTTT
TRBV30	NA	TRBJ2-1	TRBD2	CAWSPWLGGGGNEQFF	TGTGCCTGGAGCCCTTGGCTGGGGGGGGGTGGGAATGAGCAGTTCTTC
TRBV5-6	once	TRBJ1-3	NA	CASSSQGRGNTIYF	TGTGCCAGCAGCTCCCAGGGAAGAGGAAACACCATATATTTT
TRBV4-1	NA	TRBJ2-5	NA	CASSQDSSSHKYF	TGCGCCAGCAGCCAAGATAGTTCTAGCCATAAATACTTC
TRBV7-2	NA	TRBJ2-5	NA	CASSLVGLQGGFETQYF	TGTGCCAGCAGCTTAGTGGGTCTGCAGGGGGGTTTTGAGACCCAGTACTTC
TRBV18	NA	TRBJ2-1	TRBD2	CASSPLPPLAGGYNEQFF	TGTGCCAGCTCACCACTTCCCCCACTAGCGGGAGGATACAATGAGCAGTTCTTC
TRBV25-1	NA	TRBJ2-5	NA	CASSDSGWYQETQYF	TGTGCCAGCAGTGACTCGGGTTGGTACCAAGAGACCCAGTACTTC
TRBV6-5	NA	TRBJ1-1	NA	CASNSVNTEAFF	TGTGCCAGCAATTCAGTAAACACTGAAGCTTTCTTT
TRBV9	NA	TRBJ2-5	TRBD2	CASSVAPAGGAETQYF	TGTGCCAGCAGCGTAGCCCCAGCGGGGGGGGCCGAGACCCAGTACTTC
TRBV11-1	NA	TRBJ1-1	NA	CASSLARNTEAFF	TGTGCCAGCAGCTTAGCTCGGAACACTGAAGCTTTCTTT
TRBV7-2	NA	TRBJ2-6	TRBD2	CASSLGLAGALYGANVLTF	TGTGCCAGCAGCTTAGGTCTAGCGGGCGCATTGTATGGGGCCAACGTCCTGACTTTC
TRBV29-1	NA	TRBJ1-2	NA	CSVEGGGGTYGYTF	TGCAGCGTTGAAGGGGGAGGGGGGACGTATGGCTACACCTTC
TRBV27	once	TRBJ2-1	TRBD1	CASTSQGAPYNEQFF	TGTGCCAGCACCTCACAGGGGGCCCCCTACAATGAGCAGTTCTTC
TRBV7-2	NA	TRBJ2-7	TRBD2	CASSFELAMSSYEQYF	TGTGCCAGCAGCTTCGAACTAGCGATGAGCTCCTACGAGCAGTACTTC
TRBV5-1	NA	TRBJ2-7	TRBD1	CASSLLLQGAYEQYF	TGCGCCAGCAGCTTGTTACTGCAGGGGGCCTACGAGCAGTACTTC
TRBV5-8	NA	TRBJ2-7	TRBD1	CASSLDTGTGYNEQYF	TGTGCCAGCAGCTTGGACACGGGGACAGGGTACAACGAGCAGTACTTC
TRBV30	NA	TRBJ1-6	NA	CAWSVPTEVHF	TGTGCCTGGAGTGTCCCGACGGAGGTTCACTTT
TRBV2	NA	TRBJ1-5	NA	CASSIDRTYSNQPQHF	TGTGCCAGCAGTATTGACAGGACTTATAGCAATCAGCCCCAGCATTTT
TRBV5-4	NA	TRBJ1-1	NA	CASSREVYTEAFF	TGTGCCAGCAGCAGGGAGGTTTACACTGAAGCTTTCTTT
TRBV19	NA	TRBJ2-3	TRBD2	CASAGLAGYTDTQYF	TGTGCCAGTGCAGGACTAGCGGGGTACACAGATACGCAGTATTTT
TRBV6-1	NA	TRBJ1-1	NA	CASSDRGGAEAFF	TGTGCCAGCAGTGACCGGGGGGGGGCTGAAGCTTTCTTT
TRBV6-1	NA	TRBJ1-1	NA	CASTPPRGMNTEAFF	TGTGCCAGCACCCCCCCCAGGGGCATGAACACTGAAGCTTTCTTT
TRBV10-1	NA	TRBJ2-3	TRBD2	CASSETSVDTQYF	TGCGCCAGCAGTGAGACTAGCGTCGATACGCAGTATTTT
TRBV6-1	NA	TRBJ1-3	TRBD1	CASSRDSESDTIYF	TGTGCCAGCAGCCGGGACAGTGAATCGGACACCATATATTTT
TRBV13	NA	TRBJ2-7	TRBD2	CASSITGLARYEQYF	TGTGCCAGCAGCATAACGGGACTAGCGAGATACGAGCAGTACTTC
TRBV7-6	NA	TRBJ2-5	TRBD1	CASSYTGDKTQYF	TGTGCCAGCAGCTATACAGGGGATAAGACCCAGTACTTC
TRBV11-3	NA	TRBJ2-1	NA	CASSLDGGSNEQFF	TGTGCCAGCAGCTTAGATGGAGGATCCAATGAGCAGTTCTTC
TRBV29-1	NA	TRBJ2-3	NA	CSVAITATSTDTQYF	TGCAGCGTTGCTATTACAGCTACTAGCACAGATACGCAGTATTTT
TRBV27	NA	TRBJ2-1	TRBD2	CASSPLPSGIHEQFF	TGTGCCAGCAGTCCTTTACCTAGCGGGATCCATGAGCAGTTCTTC
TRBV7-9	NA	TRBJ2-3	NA	CASSTGDLTRDTQYF	TGTGCCAGCAGCACCGGGGACTTGACGCGTGATACGCAGTATTTT
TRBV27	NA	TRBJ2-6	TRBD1	CASSPRQGASGANVLTF	TGTGCCAGCAGCCCGCGACAGGGGGCTTCCGGGGCCAACGTCCTGACTTTC
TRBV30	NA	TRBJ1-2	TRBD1	CAWSVEGAAYGYTF	TGTGCCTGGAGTGTGGAGGGGGCGGCCTATGGCTACACCTTC
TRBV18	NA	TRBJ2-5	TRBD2	CASSPPAVAGEETQYF	TGTGCCAGCTCACCACCGGCGGTAGCGGGGGAAGAGACCCAGTACTTC
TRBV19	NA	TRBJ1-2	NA	CASTDAGQSDYGYTF	TGTGCCAGTACAGACGCGGGGCAGTCCGACTATGGCTACACCTTC
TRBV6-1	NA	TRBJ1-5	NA	CASTRPSSNQPQHF	TGTGCCAGCACCCGCCCCAGTAGCAATCAGCCCCAGCATTTT
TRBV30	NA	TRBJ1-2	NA	CAWSVSPAYGYTF	TGTGCCTGGAGTGTCAGTCCTGCCTATGGCTACACCTTC
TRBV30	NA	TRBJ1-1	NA	CAWSTGRNTEAFF	TGTGCCTGGAGTACAGGCCGGAACACTGAAGCTTTCTTT
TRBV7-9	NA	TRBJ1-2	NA	CASSSEGVRGYTF	TGTGCCAGCAGCTCAGAAGGGGTGCGAGGCTACACCTTC
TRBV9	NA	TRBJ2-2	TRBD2	CASSVGLAGTNTGELFF	TGTGCCAGCAGCGTAGGACTAGCGGGGACGAACACCGGGGAGCTGTTTTTT
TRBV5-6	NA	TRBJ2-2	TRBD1	CASSYPGQPNTGELFF	TGTGCCAGCAGCTATCCGGGACAGCCGAACACCGGGGAGCTGTTTTTT
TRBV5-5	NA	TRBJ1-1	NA	CASSARTRDTEAFF	TGTGCCAGCAGCGCGAGAACCCGGGACACTGAAGCTTTCTTT
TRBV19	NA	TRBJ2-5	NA	CASSRSAGNVHQETQYF	TGTGCCAGTAGTAGGTCTGCAGGGAACGTGCACCAAGAGACCCAGTACTTC
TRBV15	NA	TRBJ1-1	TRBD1	CATSRKGRGLVTEAFF	TGTGCCACCAGCAGGAAGGGCAGGGGGTTGGTCACTGAAGCTTTCTTT
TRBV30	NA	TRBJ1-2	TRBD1	CAWSVNSGQRPYGYTF	TGTGCCTGGAGTGTAAACTCGGGACAGAGGCCCTATGGCTACACCTTC
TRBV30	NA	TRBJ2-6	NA	CAWSPGQSGANVLTF	TGTGCCTGGAGCCCCGGACAGAGCGGGGCCAACGTCCTGACTTTC